A selection of T cell receptor beta chains follows, all from one sample in a study of T cells expressing NK-cell markers. After re-calling the 5' RACE reads, TCRdb lists one entry per CDR3 protein, DNA absent. The sample table includes roughly 180,000 distinct CDR3 sequences. Sequenced input: blood T cells: a sorted CD56 or NKG2C T cell subset, CD4+ or CD8+ T cells, or bulk PBMC T cells (not recorded which). The receptors were gathered from a woman aged 18-70 years in good health. The CDR3 runs from the conserved cysteine through the conserved F or W.

v_gene	j_gene	CDR3aa
TRBV6-6	TRBJ2-5	CASSYAETQYF
TRBV6-1	TRBJ2-3	CASKRLGTASTDTQYF
TRBV5-1	TRBJ2-3	CASSLARGGPDTQYF
TRBV20-1	TRBJ2-7	CSAREASGEYEQYF
TRBV28	TRBJ1-5	CASSVGTVSNQPQHF
TRBV4-2	TRBJ2-3	CASSQGVGGSTDTQYF
TRBV20-1	TRBJ2-7	CSATYLTGGLPEQYF
TRBV7-2	TRBJ1-1	CASSVGGGGTEAFF
TRBV3-1	TRBJ1-1	CASSLGLGSGGTEAFF
TRBV20-1	TRBJ2-7	CSAARGNSVYEQYF
TRBV12-3/TRBV12-4	TRBJ2-6	CASSPPRAGANVLTF
TRBV10-3	TRBJ2-1	CAISVGYRVNEQFF
TRBV9	TRBJ2-2	CASSVRTGELFF
TRBV9	TRBJ1-2	CASSAGWDDYGYTF
TRBV20-1	TRBJ2-7	CSARASASSYEQYF
TRBV18	TRBJ1-6	CASSPREDSPLHF